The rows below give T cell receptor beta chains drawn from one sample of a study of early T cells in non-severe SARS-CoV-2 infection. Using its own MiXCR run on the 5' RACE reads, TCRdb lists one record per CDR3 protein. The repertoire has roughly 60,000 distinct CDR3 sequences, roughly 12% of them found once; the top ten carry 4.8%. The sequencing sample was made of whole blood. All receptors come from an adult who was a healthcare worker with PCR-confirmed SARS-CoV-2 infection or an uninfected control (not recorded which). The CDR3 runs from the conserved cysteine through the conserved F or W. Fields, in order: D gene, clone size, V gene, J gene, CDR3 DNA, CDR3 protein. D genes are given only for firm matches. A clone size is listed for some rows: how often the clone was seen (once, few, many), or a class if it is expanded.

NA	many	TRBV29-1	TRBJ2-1	TGCAGCGTTGAGGGTCCCTCGGCAAGCGAGCAGTTCTTC	CSVEGPSASEQFF
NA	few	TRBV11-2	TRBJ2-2	TGTGCCAGCAGTTTTAATCGGGGGCAGGACGGGGAGCTGTTTTTT	CASSFNRGQDGELFF
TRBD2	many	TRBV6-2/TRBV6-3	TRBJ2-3	TGTGCCAGCAGTTACCGACCGGGACTAGCGGGGGGGCCACGGATGGATACGCAGTATTTT	CASSYRPGLAGGPRMDTQYF
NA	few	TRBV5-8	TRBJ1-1	TGTGCCAGCAGAATTCGGGGGCAGAACACTGAAGCTTTCTTT	CASRIRGQNTEAFF
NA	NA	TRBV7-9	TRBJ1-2	TGTGCCAGCAGCTTAGCACTTCGGATCTATGGCTACACCTTC	CASSLALRIYGYTF
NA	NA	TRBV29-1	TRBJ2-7	TGCAGCGTTGTTGAGTCAGGCTACGAGCAGTACTTC	CSVVESGYEQYF
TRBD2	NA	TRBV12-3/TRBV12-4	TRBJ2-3	TGTGCCAGCACCGGGACTAGCGGGACCAACACAGATACGCAGTATTTT	CASTGTSGTNTDTQYF
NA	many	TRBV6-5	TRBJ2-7	TGTGCCAGCAGCCCCACCACCTCCTACGAGCAGTACTTC	CASSPTTSYEQYF
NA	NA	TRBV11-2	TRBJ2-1	TGTGCCAGCAGTCCTACAGGGCTGTTGCTTGAGCAGTTCTTC	CASSPTGLLLEQFF
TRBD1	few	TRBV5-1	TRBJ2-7	TGCGCCAGCAGCTTGGGAGGGGGCAACTACGAGCAGTACTTC	CASSLGGGNYEQYF
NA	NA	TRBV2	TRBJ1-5	TGTGCCAGCAGGGACACTTATAGCAATCAGCCCCAGCATTTT	CASRDTYSNQPQHF
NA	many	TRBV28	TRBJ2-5	TGTGCCAGCAGAATAAGGACGGGACAAGAGACCCAGTACTTC	CASRIRTGQETQYF
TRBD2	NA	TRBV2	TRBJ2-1	TGTGCCATAGGGGACTATCTACAGTTCTTC	CAIGDYLQFF
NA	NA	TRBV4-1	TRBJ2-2	TGCGCCAGCAGCCCCTCGAACACCGGGGAGCTGTTTTTT	CASSPSNTGELFF
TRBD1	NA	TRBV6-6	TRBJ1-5	TGTGCCAGCAGGAGGGCGGGCAGGGGGCTTAATCAGCCCCAGCATTTT	CASRRAGRGLNQPQHF
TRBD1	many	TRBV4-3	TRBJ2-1	TGCGCCAGCAGTGCGGCCTGGGGACAGGGCAATAATGAGCAGTTCTTC	CASSAAWGQGNNEQFF
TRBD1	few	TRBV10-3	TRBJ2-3	TGTGCCACCTCAGGGGGAGTAGCAGATACGCAGTATTTT	CATSGGVADTQYF
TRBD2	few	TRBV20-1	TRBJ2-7	TGCAGTGCCCCGTCCTGGACTAGAAGCTCCTACGAGCAGTACTTC	CSAPSWTRSSYEQYF
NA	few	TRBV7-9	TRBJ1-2	TGTGCCAGCAGTAATACCCACAGAGGAGACGGCTACACCTTC	CASSNTHRGDGYTF
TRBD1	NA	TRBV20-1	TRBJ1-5	TGCAGTGCTAGAGAGACAGGGAGCAGTCAGCCCCAGCATTTT	CSARETGSSQPQHF
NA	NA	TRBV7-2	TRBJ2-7	TGTGCCAGCAGCCCCTCCCTGGAGGACGAGCAGTACTTC	CASSPSLEDEQYF
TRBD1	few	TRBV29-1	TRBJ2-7	TGCAGCGTCCACCCCGGGACAGGGGACAACGAGCAGTACTTC	CSVHPGTGDNEQYF
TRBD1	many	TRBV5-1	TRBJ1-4	TGCGCCAGCAGAGCCGGGACAGGGAGAGAAAAACTGTTTTTT	CASRAGTGREKLFF
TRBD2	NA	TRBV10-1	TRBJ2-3	TGCGCCAGCGGCGGGAGGGCCGGAGATACGCAGTATTTT	CASGGRAGDTQYF
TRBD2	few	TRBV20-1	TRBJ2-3	TGCAGTGCCCGGGGTAGCGGGGCAGATACGCAGTATTTT	CSARGSGADTQYF
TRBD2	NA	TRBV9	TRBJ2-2	TGTGCCAGCAGCGCTCGTCATAGCGGGAGGGCCGACACCGGGGAGCTGTTTTTT	CASSARHSGRADTGELFF
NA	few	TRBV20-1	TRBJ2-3	TGCAGTGCTAGAGAACCGGTGACAGATACGCAGTATTTT	CSAREPVTDTQYF
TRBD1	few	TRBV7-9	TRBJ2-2	TGTGCCAGCAGCCAGGGACAGTTCACCGGGGAGCTGTTTTTT	CASSQGQFTGELFF
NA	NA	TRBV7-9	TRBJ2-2	TGTGCCAGCAGCTTAAAATGGGAGGGGACAAACACCGGGGAGCTGTTTTTT	CASSLKWEGTNTGELFF
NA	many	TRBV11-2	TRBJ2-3	TGTGCCAGCAGATTATGGGGGACGGGTCGGGACACAGATACGCAGTATTTT	CASRLWGTGRDTDTQYF
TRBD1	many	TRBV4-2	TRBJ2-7	TGTGCCAGCAGCCAAACAGGGGTTGGCTACGAGCAGTACTTC	CASSQTGVGYEQYF
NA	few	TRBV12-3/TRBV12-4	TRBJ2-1	TGTGCCAGCAGTTTAGCGGTATCTGGAGGGCGGTTCTTC	CASSLAVSGGRFF
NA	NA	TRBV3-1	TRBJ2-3	TGTGCCAGCAGCCAACTTAGCACAGATACGCAGTATTTT	CASSQLSTDTQYF
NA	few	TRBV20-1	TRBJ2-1	TGCAGTAAGAGGCAGAGCTCCTACAATGAGCAGTTCTTC	CSKRQSSYNEQFF
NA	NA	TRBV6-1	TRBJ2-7	TGTGCCAGCAGTGACTGGGAACAGTCCTACGAGCAGTACTTC	CASSDWEQSYEQYF
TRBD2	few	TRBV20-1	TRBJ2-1	TGCAGTGCTAGAGCCCTCAAGGCGGGGGTCTACAATGAGCAGTTCTTC	CSARALKAGVYNEQFF
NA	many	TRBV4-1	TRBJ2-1	TGCGCCAGCAGCCTCGACAGGAGCTCCTACAATGAGCAGTTCTTC	CASSLDRSSYNEQFF
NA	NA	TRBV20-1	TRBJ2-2	TGCAGTGCTAGAGATTCTTCAGTGAACACCGGGGAGCTGTTTTTT	CSARDSSVNTGELFF
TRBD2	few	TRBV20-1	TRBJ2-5	TGCAGTGCCCAGGGACTATTTCAAGAGACCCAGTACTTC	CSAQGLFQETQYF
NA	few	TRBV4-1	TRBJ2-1	TGCGCCAGCAGCCAAGTCGCGTTTGAGCAGTTCTTC	CASSQVAFEQFF
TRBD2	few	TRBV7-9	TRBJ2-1	TGTGCCAGCAGCTTATTTAGATTGGGACTAGTCCTCGATGAGCAGTTCTTC	CASSLFRLGLVLDEQFF